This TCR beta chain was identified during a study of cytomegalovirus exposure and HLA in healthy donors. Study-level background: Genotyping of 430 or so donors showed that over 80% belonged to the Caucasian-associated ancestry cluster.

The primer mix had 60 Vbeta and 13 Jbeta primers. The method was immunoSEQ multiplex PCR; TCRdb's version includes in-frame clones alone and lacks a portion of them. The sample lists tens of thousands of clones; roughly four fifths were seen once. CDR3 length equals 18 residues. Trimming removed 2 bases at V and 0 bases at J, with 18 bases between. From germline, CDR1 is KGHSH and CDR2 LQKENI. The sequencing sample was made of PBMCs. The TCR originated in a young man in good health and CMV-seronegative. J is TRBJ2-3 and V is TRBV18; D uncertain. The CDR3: CASSPLSRGTTSTDTQYF. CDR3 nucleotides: TGTGCCAGCTCACCATTGAGTCGCGGAACGACTAGCACAGATACGCAGTATTTT.